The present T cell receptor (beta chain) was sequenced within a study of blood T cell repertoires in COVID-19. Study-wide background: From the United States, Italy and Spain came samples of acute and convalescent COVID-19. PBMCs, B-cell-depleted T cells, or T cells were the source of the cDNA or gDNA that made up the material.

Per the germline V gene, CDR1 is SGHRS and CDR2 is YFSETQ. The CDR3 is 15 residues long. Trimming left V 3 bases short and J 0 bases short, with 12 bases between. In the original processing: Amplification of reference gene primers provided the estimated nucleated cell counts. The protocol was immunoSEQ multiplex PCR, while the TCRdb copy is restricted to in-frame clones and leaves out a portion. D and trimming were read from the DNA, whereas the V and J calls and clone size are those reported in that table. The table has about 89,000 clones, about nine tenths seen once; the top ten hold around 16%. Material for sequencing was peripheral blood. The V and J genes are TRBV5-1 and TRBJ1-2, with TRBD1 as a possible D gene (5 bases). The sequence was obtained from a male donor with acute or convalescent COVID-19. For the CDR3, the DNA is TGCGCCAGCAGCTCTGGTCAGACAGCTAACTATGGCTACACCTTC. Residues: CASSSGQTANYGYTF.